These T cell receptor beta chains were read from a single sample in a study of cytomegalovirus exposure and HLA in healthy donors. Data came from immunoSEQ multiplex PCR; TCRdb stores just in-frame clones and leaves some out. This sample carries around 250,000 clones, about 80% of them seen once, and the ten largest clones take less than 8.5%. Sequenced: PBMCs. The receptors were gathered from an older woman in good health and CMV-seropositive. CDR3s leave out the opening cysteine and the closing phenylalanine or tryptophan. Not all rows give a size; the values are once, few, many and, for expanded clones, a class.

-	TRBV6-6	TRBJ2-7	ASSYSGGEGYEQY
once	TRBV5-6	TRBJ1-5	ASSFQSNQPQH
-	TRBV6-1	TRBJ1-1	ASSEGLGAMNTEAF
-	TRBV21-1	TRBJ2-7	ASRPHASALYEQY
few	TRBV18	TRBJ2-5	ASSLAMGAGETQY
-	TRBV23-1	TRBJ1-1	ASSPPLTGAEAF
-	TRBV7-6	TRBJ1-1	AGNRGYTEAF
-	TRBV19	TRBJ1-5	ASSLGDLGFNQPQH
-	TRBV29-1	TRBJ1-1	SVGAGRRAGTEAF
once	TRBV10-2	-	ASSEGGPYEQY
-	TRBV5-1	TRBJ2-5	ASSSTGPPETQY
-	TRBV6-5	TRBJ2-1	ASSYRGNEQF
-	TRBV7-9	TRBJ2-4	ASSLLSGSSKNIQY
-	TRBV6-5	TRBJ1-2	ASRRRGGNGYT
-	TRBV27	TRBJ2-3	ASSTPLTTDTQY
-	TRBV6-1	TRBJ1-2	ASSEMGRRDGYT
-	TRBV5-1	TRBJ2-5	ASSSSGGGRETQY
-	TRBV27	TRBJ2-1	ASSLMSSYNEQF
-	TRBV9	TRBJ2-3	ASSVVSGRGTDTQY
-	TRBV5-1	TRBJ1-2	ASSLGRTGGIGYT
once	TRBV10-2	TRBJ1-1	ASRDWRVHGAEAF
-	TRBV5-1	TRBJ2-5	ASSLPTVSETQY
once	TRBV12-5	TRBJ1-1	ASGFSGLEAF
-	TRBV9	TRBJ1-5	ASGSGGSNQPQH
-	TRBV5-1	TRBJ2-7	ASSPGLASKYEQY
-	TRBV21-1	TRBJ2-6	ASSKEDLQGGANVLT
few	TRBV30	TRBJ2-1	AWSVGLVNEQF
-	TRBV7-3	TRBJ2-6	ASSSRRGGPNSGANVLT
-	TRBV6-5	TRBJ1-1	ASSYGAVNTEAF
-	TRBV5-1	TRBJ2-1	ASSLQGASRFNEQF
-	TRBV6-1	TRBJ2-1	ASSEIGTSASEQF
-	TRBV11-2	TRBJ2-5	ASSYGRVQETQY
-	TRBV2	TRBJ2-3	ASSDPGQGGDTQY
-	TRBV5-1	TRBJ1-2	ASSHGERYGYT
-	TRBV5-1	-	ASSPDTAYDEQY
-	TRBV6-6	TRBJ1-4	ASSGRTGRSEKLF
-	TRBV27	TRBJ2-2	ASSFSGAGELF
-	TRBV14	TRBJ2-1	ASSRGLAGVYEQF
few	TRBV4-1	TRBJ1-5	ASSQGAAGPQGAQH
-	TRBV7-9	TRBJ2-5	ASSLLSTVQETQY
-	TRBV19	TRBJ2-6	ASSPGQGASGANVLT
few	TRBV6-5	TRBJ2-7	ASSYSPESEQY
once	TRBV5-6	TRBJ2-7	ASSRGHRSYEQY
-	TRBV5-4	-	ASSPGTSLYEQY
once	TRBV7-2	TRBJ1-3	ASSLASVSGNTIY
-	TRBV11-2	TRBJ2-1	ASSPQLAGVGEQF
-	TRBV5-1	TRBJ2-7	ASSLVPAVSYEQY
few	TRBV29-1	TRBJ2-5	SGSGVQETQY
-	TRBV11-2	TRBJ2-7	ASSSTTRGYEQY
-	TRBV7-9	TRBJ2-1	SSSFIREWSYNEQF